This T cell receptor beta chain derives from a study of T cells in Graves' hyperthyroidism and ophthalmopathy. Study as a whole: Peripheral blood was collected at initial diagnosis, before any treatment.

Graves' hyperthyroidism was deemed stable absent ophthalmopathy progression within 18 months. Study-wide points: Onset of ophthalmopathy came a median 6.5 months after the model predicted it.

This clonotype was picked up many times. Its target is not known. The CDR3 totals 12 residues. The germline V gene has CDR1 SGHVS and CDR2 FNYEAQ. Between the trimmed V and J ends, which lost 1 base and 8 bases, there was a span of 8 bases. RNA transcripts were the template for amplifying TCR beta CDR3 regions. The TCR CDR3 was amplified in a first-round RT-PCR using the HTBI primer set. Using its own MiXCR run on the multiplex PCR reads, TCRdb lists one record per CDR3 protein. The data contain approximately 480,000 distinct CDR3 sequences, about a fifth of them singletons. This sequence joins TRBV7-6 and TRBJ1-1; D is uncertain. The receptor comes from a man aged 18-30 years with Graves' hyperthyroidism. The specimen was blood. CDR3 residues: CASSLGEGEAFF. DNA for the CDR3: TGTGCCAGCAGCTTAGGTGAAGGGGAAGCTTTCTTT.